This T cell receptor beta chain was sequenced in a study of T cell changes during pregnancy in multiple sclerosis. This CDR3 has 16 amino acids. V gave up 4 bases and J gave up 0 bases; unmatched junction bases: 9. Germline lookup yields CDR1 SEHNR and CDR2 FQNEAQ (reference sequence). Assay: immunoSEQ multiplex PCR; the TCRdb copy retains only in-frame clones and omits some. Of around 64,000 clones listed, about 93% are singletons. The gene calls are TRBV7-9 and TRBJ2-7, with 7 bases matching TRBD2. This material consisted of CD8+ T cells from peripheral blood mononuclear cells, taken in the third trimester of pregnancy. The receptor's source is a female donor with multiple sclerosis, enrolled in a pregnancy study. The CDR3 loop reads CASSSFRTSSSYEQYF. The CDR3 DNA follows: TGTGCCAGCAGCTCCTTTAGGACTAGTTCCTCCTACGAGCAGTACTTC.